This TCR beta chain appears in the sequencing data of a study of liver allograft versus peripheral blood T cells. Study in general: The authors compared T cell receptor repertoires in transplanted livers with recipients' peripheral blood repertoires. Study observations and caveats: It was reported that the T cell receptor repertoires found inside liver allografts differed from those that were detected in peripheral blood.

CDR1 KGHDR and CDR2 SFDVKD come from the germline V gene. Trimming pared 5 bases from V and 3 bases from J, leaving 7 bases between. CDR3 length: 13 amino acids. In regard to this clonotype: Its antigen is unknown.

TCRdb itself ran the reads through MiXCR, one entry per CDR3 protein. This table holds a few thousand distinct CDR3 sequences, 17% found once. This TCR came from a human patient who had a liver transplant. Some T cells may be provided by the graft donor. This sequence joins TRBV24-1 and TRBJ1-5; the D is unclear. The CDR3 nucleotides are TGTGCCACCAGTGGAACAAACAATCAGCCCCAGCATTTT. Translating gives CATSGTNNQPQHF.